This TCR beta chain was identified during a study of T cell responses to AZD1222 COVID-19 vaccine. Regarding the study as a whole: A reported finding is that nearly half of spike-specific TCRs target unmutated variant regions. Spike-specific TCR breadth and depth were elevated following two AZD1222 doses. Across the whole spike, CD4 TCRs peaked at regions 160-218 and 743-854.

Note on this clone: Its antigen remains unknown.

This table comes from immunoSEQ multiplex PCR, and its TCRdb copy is limited to in-frame clones, with some not included. Of 100,000 or so clones in the sample, roughly nine tenths are singletons; the top ten hold approximately 15%. Germline CDR1 is GTSNPN and CDR2 is SVGIG (reference sequence). V lost 0 bases and J 4 bases, leaving 16 bases between the germline ends. This CDR3 region has 16 residues. Source: peripheral blood, taken on day 0 of AZD1222 vaccination. This chain joins TRBV30 and TRBJ1-3; possibly TRBD1 for D (5 bases). The TCR sequence derives from an adult in good health. CDR3 nucleotides: TGTGCCTGGAGTGTAGTGAGAGGGGTCGGCGGAAACACCATATATTTT. Translating gives CAWSVVRGVGGNTIYF.